This entry lists 23 T cell receptor beta chains sequenced from one sample in a study of T cells after posttransplantation cyclophosphamide. Assay used: immunoSEQ multiplex PCR; TCRdb lists only in-frame clones, some missing. The sample yields tens of thousands of clones, without any singletons. The sequenced material came from PBMCs. Receptors were obtained from a middle-aged man in good health, CMV-negative, and a related stem cell transplant donor.

There are many counts of this clone. The chain uses TRBV4-3 and TRBJ2-1; 13 bases are a match to TRBD2. Germline V gene sequence: CDR1 LGHNA, CDR2 YSLEER. V trimming: 4 bases; J trimming: 10 bases; junction bases outside the gene matches: 13. The CDR3 is made up of 17 amino acids. CDR3 coding DNA: TGCGCCAGCAGCCTAGAACGCGGACTAGCGGGAGTTGGGGAGCAGTTCTTC. Its translation is CASSLERGLAGVGEQFF.

This clone has at least ten counts. The chain recombines TRBV7-9 with TRBJ2-7; 9 nucleotides line up with TRBD2. J gave up 7 bases and V 4 bases, and 8 bases lay outside the gene matches. CDR1 and CDR2 from the germline V gene are SEHNR and FQNEAQ (reference sequence). There are 14 residues in the CDR3. The CDR3 DNA follows: TGTGCCAGCAGCTCCGGGACTAGCCGCGGGGAGCAGTACTTC. This translates into CASSSGTSRGEQYF. The variable domain in full, with the rest retrieved from reference TRBV7-9 and TRBJ2-7, is DTGVSQNPRHKITKRGQNVTFRCDPISEHNRLYWYRQTLGQGPEFLTYFQNEAQLEKSRLLSDRFSAERPKGSFSTLEIQRTEQGDSAMYLCASSSGTSRGEQYFGPGTRLTVT.

This clone was seen ten or more times. V usage is TRBV7-8 and J usage is TRBJ1-5; the match to TRBD1 covers 10 bases. This CDR3 contains 16 residues. V lost 5 bases, J lost 6 bases, and 10 bases stayed unmatched. CDR1 and CDR2 from the germline V gene are SGHVS and FQNEAQ. This CDR3 reads CASSRPGTGAGQPQHF. The DNA of the CDR3 is TGTGCCAGCAGCCGTCCCGGGACAGGGGCGGGTCAGCCCCAGCATTTT.

This clone was detected ten times or more. This chain uses TRBV2 with TRBJ2-2, with 8 bases lining up with TRBD2. The CDR3 has 16 amino acids. Trimming cost V 6 bases and J 5 bases; bases outside gene matches: 11. Germline lookup yields CDR1 SNHLY and CDR2 FYNNEI. CDR3 in amino acids: CASSLTSGTITGELFF. CDR3 in DNA: TGTGCCAGCAGCCTAACTAGCGGCACCATTACCGGGGAGCTGTTTTTT.

The sample holds many counts of this clone. The CDR3 nucleotides are TGCGCCAGCAGCTTGGACGGACAGCTCAAGTACATGAACACTGAAGCTTTCTTT. It translates to CASSLDGQLKYMNTEAFF. J is TRBJ1-1 and V is TRBV5-1; a weak D match, TRBD1 (6 bases). CDR1 is SGHRS, CDR2 YFSETQ, per germline. The CDR3 loop spans 18 amino acids. V was cut by 0 bases and J by 0 bases, with 18 bases left in between. Based on the CDR3 plus reference TRBV5-1 and TRBJ1-1, the full variable domain is KAGVTQTPRYLIKTRGQQVTLSCSPISGHRSVSWYQQTPGQGLQFLFEYFSETQRNKGNFPGRFSGRQFSNSRSEMNVSTLELGDSALYLCASSLDGQLKYMNTEAFFGQGTRLTVV.

This clone was picked up a small number of times. In nucleotides, the CDR3 is TGTGCCAGCAGCTTTTTCGGGGGGCTAGGAGAGACCCAGTACTTC. It codes for CASSFFGGLGETQYF. The V gene is TRBV7-6, the J gene TRBJ2-5, with D perhaps TRBD2 (7 bases). The CDR3 covers 15 residues. Trimming removed 3 bases from V and 4 bases from J, with 15 bases in between. Per germline, CDR1 SGHVS and CDR2 FNYEAQ.

This clone has at least ten counts. The chain joins TRBV19 to TRBJ2-2, with 13 bases identical to TRBD2. This CDR3 is built from 18 residues. Germline V gene sequence: CDR1 LNHDA, CDR2 SQIVND (reference sequence). The ends lost 5 bases at V and 3 bases at J; junction bases unmatched: 9. CDR3 amino acids: CASSRGLAGSSYTGELFF. The CDR3 DNA reads TGTGCCAGTAGTCGGGGACTAGCGGGGAGCTCCTACACCGGGGAGCTGTTTTTT.

The chain recombines TRBV11-2 with TRBJ2-3; 10 bases fit TRBD2. This CDR3 is 17 amino acids long. Per germline, CDR1 SGHAT and CDR2 FQNNGV. J was trimmed by 4 bases and V by 7 bases; bases with no gene match: 14. The CDR3 loop is CASKDLRRGTSADTQYF. The CDR3 region has the DNA TGTGCCAGCAAAGACCTCCGCCGGGGGACTAGCGCAGATACGCAGTATTTT.

In this sample, this clone turned up many times. The chain uses TRBV7-9 and TRBJ2-5; D gene ambiguous. There are 17 residues in the CDR3. Trimming shortened V by 5 bases and J by 2 bases, and 21 bases separated the two germline ends. Germline CDR1 is SEHNR and CDR2 is FQNEAQ (reference sequence). The CDR3 coding sequence is TGTGCCAGCAGCCCGATAAGGCTAGTTCGCGAACAAGAGACCCAGTACTTC. This codes for CASSPIRLVREQETQYF.

This clone came up many times. The gene calls are TRBV11-3 and TRBJ2-2; no clear D. CDR1 SGHNT and CDR2 YENEEA come from the germline V gene. V lost 1 base and J lost 7, with 7 bases in between. This CDR3 has 13 amino acids. CDR3 amino acids: CASSLAEIGELFF. CDR3 DNA sequence: TGTGCCAGCAGCTTAGCGGAGATCGGGGAGCTGTTTTTT.

This clone showed up many times. V is TRBV30 and J is TRBJ1-5; tentatively, D is TRBD1 (5 bases). V lost 0 bases, J lost 2 bases, and 8 bases lay in between. The CDR3 runs to 14 residues. Germline V gene data show CDR1 as GTSNPN and CDR2 as SVGIG (reference sequence). This CDR3 reads CAWSVAGGNQPQHF. The CDR3 bases are TGTGCCTGGAGTGTTGCGGGGGGCAATCAGCCCCAGCATTTT. Full variable domain (rest looked up from reference TRBV30 and TRBJ1-5): SQTIHQWPATLVQPVGSPLSLECTVEGTSNPNLYWYRQAAGRGLQLLFYSVGIGQISSEVPQNLSASRPQDRQFILSSKKLLLSDSGFYLCAWSVAGGNQPQHFGDGTRLSIL.

In this sample, this clone turned up many times. The CDR3 DNA follows: TGCAGCGCCGAGACCGGGACAGGGGTGGCCGGGGAGCTGTTTTTT. It specifies CSAETGTGVAGELFF. V gene TRBV29-1 combines with J gene TRBJ2-2, with 10 positions matching TRBD1. Germline lookup yields CDR1 SQVTM and CDR2 ANQGSEA. V was clipped by 7 bases and J by 6 bases; unmatched bases: 11. This CDR3 contains 15 residues.

This clone was seen many times. The chain carries TRBV14 and TRBJ1-3; TRBD1 agrees at 7 bases. Germline V CDR1 and CDR2: SGHDN, FVKESK. This CDR3 contains 15 residues. Trimming took 2 bases from V and 4 from J; bases not matched to a gene: 5. Here the CDR3 reads CASSQLTGWGNTIYF. CDR3 sequence (DNA): TGTGCCAGCAGCCAACTGACAGGGTGGGGAAACACCATATATTTT.

Many counts were recorded for this clone. This chain links TRBV6-1 with TRBJ2-2; maybe TRBD1 (5 bases). Trimming left V 2 bases short and J 2 bases short, with 9 bases between. The CDR3 is made up of 15 amino acids. The V gene's germline CDR1 is MNHNS and CDR2 SASEGT. The CDR3 DNA reads TGTGCCAGCAGTGAAAGGGGCCTTAACACCGGGGAGCTGTTTTTT. This translates into CASSERGLNTGELFF.

This clone appeared many times. The rearrangement uses TRBV19 and TRBJ2-7; D is ambiguous. The V gene's germline CDR1 is LNHDA and CDR2 SQIVND (reference sequence). The V end was cut by 1 base, the J end by 0 bases, with 13 bases between. The CDR3 is 16 amino acids. DNA of the CDR3: TGTGCCAGTAGTATAGGAGGCCAGCTTCCCTCCTACGAGCAGTACTTC. Its translation is CASSIGGQLPSYEQYF.

This clone was counted many times. The genes are TRBV5-1 and TRBJ1-1; the D gene is possibly TRBD1 (5 bases). Germline assignment: CDR1 SGHRS and CDR2 YFSETQ. The CDR3 is 15 amino acids. V gave up 1 base and J gave up 1 base, with 11 bases separating them. CDR3 coding DNA: TGCGCCAGCAGCTTGAGAGTTCAGGGGAACACTGAAGCTTTCTTT. Translated, it gives CASSLRVQGNTEAFF.

This clone was seen repeatedly, ten times or more. The chain uses TRBV7-9 and TRBJ1-6, with a weak D call TRBD1 (6 bases). The CDR3 spans 15 residues. Germline loops: CDR1 SEHNR, CDR2 FQNEAQ (reference sequence). V was clipped by 4 bases and J by 5 bases, with 12 bases between them. The CDR3 nucleotides read TGTGCCAGCAGCTCAGGGGATACCGATAATTCACCCCTCCACTTT. It translates to CASSSGDTDNSPLHF.

This clone was counted between two and nine times. The chain combines TRBV6-5 with TRBJ2-3, with D possibly matching TRBD2 (7 bases). Germline CDR1 is MNHEY and CDR2 is SVGAGI. This CDR3 region has 13 residues. This CDR3 reads CAVRGGATDTQYF. The DNA of the CDR3 is TGTGCGGTGAGGGGGGGGGCCACAGATACGCAGTATTTT.

This clone was recorded at least ten times. The chain has TRBV7-2 and TRBJ2-1, with 7 bases lining up with TRBD1. This CDR3 is 14 amino acids long. V shed 5 bases and J 6 bases; nucleotides not matched to a gene: 7. CDR1 SGHTA and CDR2 FQGNSA come from the germline V gene. The CDR3 loop is CASSLGGQINEQFF. The CDR3 nucleotides read TGTGCCAGCAGCCTAGGGGGACAGATCAATGAGCAGTTCTTC.

This clone was found many times. The gene calls are TRBV6-1 and TRBJ2-5, with TRBD2 matching over 7 bases. The CDR3 contains 14 residues. CDR1 is MNHNS and CDR2 is SASEGT in the germline V gene. The J segment lost 4 bases and the V segment lost 6 bases, leaving 8 bases of the junction unmatched. The CDR3 here is CASRVGGNGETQYF. In nucleotides, the CDR3 is TGTGCCAGCAGGGTCGGGGGGAATGGAGAGACCCAGTACTTC.

This clone was picked up many times. V gene TRBV6-4 combines with J gene TRBJ1-2, with 9 bases aligning to TRBD1. V shed 10 bases and J 5 bases; nucleotides not matched to a gene: 11. Germline CDR1 MRHNA, CDR2 SNTAGT. The CDR3 has 14 residues. The CDR3 DNA reads TGTGCCACACCGGGACAGGGTCCTAGATATGGCTACACCTTC. Amino acids: CATPGQGPRYGYTF.

This clone has more than one count but fewer than ten. J is TRBJ2-3 and V is TRBV7-3; 9 bases are shared with TRBD1. The CDR3 totals 17 residues. Germline V gives CDR1 SGHTA, CDR2 FQGTGA. J was trimmed by 1 base and V by 2 bases; bases with no gene match: 7. CDR3 bases: TGTGCCAGCAGCTTAGGAATAGGGGACAGGGGCACAGATACGCAGTATTTT. Amino acids: CASSLGIGDRGTDTQYF.

Many counts were recorded for this clone. The chain is built from TRBV28 and TRBJ1-3; D remains ambiguous. Germline V gene sequence: CDR1 MDHEN, CDR2 SYDVKM. V lost 3 bases, J lost 1 base, and 10 bases lay in between. The CDR3 is 15 amino acids. The CDR3 loop reads CASSFQAGSGNTIYF. CDR3 nucleotide sequence: TGTGCCAGCAGTTTCCAAGCGGGGTCTGGAAACACCATATATTTT.